Listed here are 21 T cell receptor beta chains from one sample, sequenced in a study of blood T cell repertoires in COVID-19. Sequencing was performed with immunoSEQ multiplex PCR; in TCRdb, only in-frame clones are kept and a portion is missing. The sample consists of approximately 72,000 clones, around four fifths of them appearing once. The sample taken for sequencing was peripheral blood. These receptors were obtained from a woman older than 75 with acute or convalescent COVID-19.

CDR3 loop: CASSELDEQYF. Here the CDR3 DNA reads TGTGCCAGCAGTGAACTCGACGAGCAGTACTTC. V and J are TRBV6-1 and TRBJ2-7; D not resolved. V was clipped by 2 bases and J by 5 bases, with 4 bases between them. Germline loops: CDR1 MNHNS, CDR2 SASEGT. The CDR3 spans 11 residues.

V gene TRBV6-5 combines with J gene TRBJ1-4; unclear D gene. Germline CDR1 reads MNHEY; CDR2 reads SVGAGI. The CDR3 has 15 amino acids. The germline V and J ends were trimmed by 0 bases and 11 bases, with 16 bases remaining between them. The CDR3 DNA reads as TGTGCCAGCAGTTACTCGAACGGGGTCGGGTTGAAACTGTTTTTT. It translates to CASSYSNGVGLKLFF.

This clone was detected a few times. V gene TRBV19 combines with J gene TRBJ2-7, with TRBD2 as a possible D gene (6 bases). Trimming removed 4 bases at V and 0 bases at J, with 10 bases between. The CDR3 consists of 14 residues. Per germline, CDR1 LNHDA and CDR2 SQIVND (reference sequence). The CDR3 protein is CASSRDLISYEQYF. DNA for the CDR3: TGTGCCAGTAGTAGGGACTTGATCTCCTACGAGCAGTACTTC.

The CDR3 DNA sequence: TGTGCCAGCAGCTTAGGACAGGGGGTCACTGAAGCTTTCTTT. Protein: CASSLGQGVTEAFF. V is TRBV13 and J is TRBJ1-1; 8 bases match TRBD1. CDR1 PRHDT and CDR2 FYEKMQ come from the germline V gene (reference sequence). The CDR3 runs to 14 residues. J lost 4 bases, V lost 0 bases, and 1 base had no gene match.

The V and J genes are TRBV19 and TRBJ2-1; 11 bases line up with TRBD2. The CDR3 runs to 15 residues. The junction had 3 bases not matched to a gene; V was cut back by 3 bases and J by 5 bases. The germline gives CDR1 LNHDA, CDR2 SQIVND (reference sequence). The CDR3 spells CASSIGTSGHNEQFF. The DNA of the CDR3 is TGTGCCAGTAGTATCGGGACTAGCGGACACAATGAGCAGTTCTTC.

This clone was seen a few times. This sequence joins TRBV27 and TRBJ1-2; 10 bases fit TRBD1. This CDR3 region has 13 residues. Unmatched junction bases numbered 1, after V lost 5 bases and J lost 4 bases. Germline CDR1 and CDR2: MNHEY and SMNVEV (reference sequence). This CDR3 reads CASSRDRGYGYTF. In nucleotides, the CDR3 is TGTGCCAGCAGTAGGGACAGGGGCTATGGCTACACCTTC.

The chain has TRBV3-1 (or the pseudogene TRBV3-2) and TRBJ2-7; 7 bases map to TRBD2. V dropped 4 bases and J dropped 3; count of bases not matched to a gene: 9. The V gene's germline CDR1 is LGHDT and CDR2 YNNKEL (reference sequence). This CDR3 spans 15 amino acids. The DNA for the CDR3 is TGTGCCAGCAGCCCCCTCCTAGCGGTTAACTACGAGCAGTACTTC. Protein: CASSPLLAVNYEQYF.

The chain couples TRBV9 to TRBJ2-5; 9 bases fit TRBD2. The length of the CDR3 is 14 residues. Germline V gene sequence: CDR1 SGDLS, CDR2 YYNGEE. J lost 6 bases, V lost 2 bases, and 5 bases had no gene match. CDR3 amino acids: CASSVNSGGQTQYF. The CDR3 coding sequence is TGTGCCAGCAGCGTGAATAGCGGGGGACAGACCCAGTACTTC.

The chain joins TRBV15 to TRBJ1-4, with TRBD1 identical over 7 bases. The CDR3 contains 15 residues. Germline CDR1 LNHNV, CDR2 YYDKDF (reference sequence). Trimming cost V 4 bases and J 5 bases; bases outside gene matches: 7. In DNA form, the CDR3 reads TGTGCCACCAGCACTCCGACAGGGCTCAATGAAAAACTGTTTTTT. It yields the protein CATSTPTGLNEKLFF.

The chain is built from TRBV7-8 and TRBJ2-7; maybe TRBD1 (6 bases). Germline V gene lookup returns CDR1 SGHVS and CDR2 FQNEAQ. V lost 1 base and J 9 bases, leaving 13 bases between the germline ends. The CDR3 is 13 amino acids. The CDR3: CASSLEQGVLQYF. The DNA of the CDR3 is TGTGCCAGCAGCTTAGAACAGGGAGTACTGCAGTACTTC.

This chain uses TRBV28 with TRBJ1-2, with 7 positions matching TRBD1. Trimming cost V 2 bases and J 7 bases; bases outside gene matches: 10. The germline gives CDR1 MDHEN, CDR2 SYDVKM. This CDR3 comprises 15 residues. This CDR3 reads CASSLGFLEGAGYTF. DNA of the CDR3: TGTGCCAGCAGTTTAGGATTTTTGGAGGGGGCTGGCTACACCTTC.

The chain carries TRBV3-1 (or the pseudogene TRBV3-2) and TRBJ2-7; TRBD2 matches 8 bases. This CDR3 has 15 amino acids. CDR1 is LGHDT and CDR2 is YNNKEL in the germline V gene (reference sequence). With 4 bases clipped from V and 7 bases from J, the junction kept 12 bases outside the gene matches. The CDR3 bases are TGTGCCAGCAGCCTTCTAGCGGGTGCCCCGGGGGAGCAGTACTTC. It translates to CASSLLAGAPGEQYF.

This rearrangement joins TRBV5-5 to TRBJ2-1; 14 bases fit TRBD2. The trim removed 4 bases at V and 4 bases at J, leaving 4 bases unmatched. The CDR3 loop spans 16 amino acids. Germline-derived CDR1 and CDR2 are SGHKS and YYEKEE (reference sequence). The CDR3 protein is CASSPRLAGGYNEQFF. As DNA, the CDR3 is TGTGCCAGCAGCCCGAGACTAGCGGGGGGGTACAATGAGCAGTTCTTC.

V is TRBV11-3 and J is TRBJ2-5; D unresolved. The germline V gene has CDR1 SGHNT and CDR2 YENEEA. This CDR3 comprises 13 residues. V was clipped by 0 bases and J by 5 bases, with 7 bases between them. The DNA for the CDR3 is TGTGCCAGCAGCTTAGAGGCTTTTGAGACCCAGTACTTC. This codes for CASSLEAFETQYF.

This clone has a handful of counts. The rearrangement joins TRBV5-1 to TRBJ2-7; 8 nucleotides agree with TRBD2. The ends lost 4 bases at V and 5 bases at J; junction bases unmatched: 20. The CDR3 contains 18 residues. The germline V gene has CDR1 SGHRS and CDR2 YFSETQ. CDR3 nucleotides: TGCGCCAGCAGCCCTCGGGCCAGCGGGAGAAATGGCGGGGACGAGCAGTACTTC. Translation: CASSPRASGRNGGDEQYF.

The rearrangement uses TRBV11-1 and TRBJ1-1; D perhaps matches TRBD1 (6 bases). V was trimmed by 5 bases and J by 6 bases, leaving 19 bases between them. The CDR3 runs 15 residues. The germline V gene has CDR1 SGHAT and CDR2 FQDESV (reference sequence). For the CDR3, the DNA is TGTGCCAGCAGCCTACGGTCTCAGGGGACGCCTGAAGCTTTCTTT. Its protein is CASSLRSQGTPEAFF.

This clone was seen a single time. This chain joins TRBV11-2 and TRBJ2-1, with TRBD1 identical over 7 bases. The CDR3 runs to 16 residues. CDR1 is SGHAT, CDR2 FQNNGV, per germline. Trimming cost V 1 base and J 0 bases; bases outside gene matches: 3. CDR3 in DNA: TGTGCCAGCAGCTTAGCAGGGGGTAGCTCCTACAATGAGCAGTTCTTC. Translating it yields CASSLAGGSSYNEQFF.

The rearrangement links TRBV4-1 to TRBJ1-4; the D is unclear. CDR3 size: 14 residues. Germline lookup yields CDR1 MGHRA and CDR2 YSYEKL. V lost 3 bases and J lost 8, with 13 bases in between. In nucleotides, the CDR3 is TGCGCCAGCAGCCACCTGATCATAGAGGAAAAACTGTTTTTT. It specifies CASSHLIIEEKLFF.

V and J are TRBV5-1 and TRBJ2-7; no clear D. The germline V and J ends were trimmed by 2 bases and 6 bases, with 12 bases remaining between them. Germline values: CDR1 SGHRS, CDR2 YFSETQ. The CDR3 has 13 residues. CDR3 sequence (DNA): TGCGCCAGCAGCTTTAGGTTAGCCGGCGAGCAGTACTTC. It encodes CASSFRLAGEQYF.

The chain recombines TRBV4-1 with TRBJ1-4; 7 nucleotides agree with TRBD1. CDR1 and CDR2 from the germline V gene are MGHRA and YSYEKL. The CDR3 length is 16 residues. V shed 1 base and J 4 bases; nucleotides not matched to a gene: 6. The CDR3 DNA follows: TGCGCCAGCAGCCAAGGGGCCGGGACAGTTAATGAAAAACTGTTTTTT. This sequence encodes CASSQGAGTVNEKLFF.

The count of this clone is one. This rearrangement joins TRBV12-5 to TRBJ2-1; 10 bases match TRBD2. Trimming cost V 3 bases and J 7 bases; bases outside gene matches: 6. This CDR3 is 15 amino acids long. CDR1 LGHNT and CDR2 FRNRAP come from the germline V gene. The DNA for the CDR3 is TGTGCTAGTGGTTTACCGGGACTAGCGCGGAATGAGCAGTTCTTC. Amino acid sequence: CASGLPGLARNEQFF.